This is a list of T cell receptor beta chains from one sample in a study of CD8 T cells in Susac syndrome. Each CDR3 protein is one row after TCRdb ran MiXCR on the immunoSEQ multiplex PCR reads. The sample has 95,000 to 150,000 distinct CDR3 sequences; about 92% are singletons. Sequenced: CD8+ T cells from PBMCs. The receptor source for this set is a human donor with multiple sclerosis. The CDR3 runs from the conserved cysteine through the conserved F or W. A D gene is named only where the DNA matches it firmly. Only some rows state a clone size, as once, few, many or a class for expanded clones.

NA	NA	TRBV6-2/TRBV6-3	TRBJ1-6	TGTGCCAGCAGCCAACAGGGAGCCTATAATTCACCCCTCCACTTT	CASSQQGAYNSPLHF
TRBD1	NA	TRBV12-3/TRBV12-4	TRBJ1-6	TGTGCCAGCAGTTATCAGGGGGACTCACCCCTCCACTTT	CASSYQGDSPLHF
NA	once	TRBV2	TRBJ2-2	TGTGCCAGCCTAGGGGAAACGAACACCGGGGAGCTGTTTTTT	CASLGETNTGELFF
NA	once	TRBV5-8	TRBJ1-1	TGTGCCAGCAGCTTGAGTGCAAGGGTCGAGACTGAAGCTTTCTTT	CASSLSARVETEAFF
NA	NA	TRBV20-1	TRBJ2-1	TGCAGTGCTAGGGTTACTAGGAGCTCCTACAATGAGCAGTTCTTC	CSARVTRSSYNEQFF
TRBD1	NA	TRBV12-3/TRBV12-4	TRBJ2-1	TGTGCCAGCAGCAGAACAGGGGTGGCCTACAATGAGCAGTTCTTC	CASSRTGVAYNEQFF
NA	NA	TRBV7-9	TRBJ2-2	TGTGCCAGCAGACGGAGTACCGGGGAGCTGTTTTTT	CASRRSTGELFF
NA	NA	TRBV4-1	TRBJ2-5	TGCGCCAGCAGCCAATTAGCGGCGCCCCAAGAGACCCAGTACTTC	CASSQLAAPQETQYF
NA	NA	TRBV6-1	TRBJ2-7	TGTGCCAGCACCTCACCAATCGGGGAGAGCTCCTACGAGCAGTACTTC	CASTSPIGESSYEQYF
NA	NA	TRBV20-1	TRBJ2-2	TGCAGTGCTAGGGACGGTGCGAACACCGGGGAGCTGTTTTTT	CSARDGANTGELFF
TRBD2	NA	TRBV20-1	TRBJ2-7	TGCAGTGCTAGGGGCAGCGGGATGAGCTCCTACGAGCAGTACTTC	CSARGSGMSSYEQYF
TRBD1	NA	TRBV28	TRBJ2-7	TGTGCCAGCAGAGCCGGGACAGGGAATCACGAGCAGTACTTC	CASRAGTGNHEQYF
TRBD2	NA	TRBV27	TRBJ2-4	TGTGCCAGCAGTCCGCGCCTGGGTAGCGGGGGGGCCGACATTCAGTACTTC	CASSPRLGSGGADIQYF
NA	few	TRBV4-1	TRBJ2-7	TGCGCCAGCAGCCACCCGGGACTGACCTTATACGAGCAGTACTTC	CASSHPGLTLYEQYF
TRBD2	NA	TRBV7-3	TRBJ2-3	TGTGCCAGCAGCCTCACCCCCCAGCGGGGTGATACGCAGTATTTT	CASSLTPQRGDTQYF
NA	NA	TRBV4-1	TRBJ2-1	TGCGCCAGCAGTAGGACAACGTCCTACAATGAGCAGTTCTTC	CASSRTTSYNEQFF
NA	NA	TRBV13	TRBJ1-1	TGTGCCAGCAGCCCTAGGACACTGCTGAACACTGAAGCTTTCTTT	CASSPRTLLNTEAFF
NA	NA	TRBV10-1	TRBJ2-5	TGCGCCAGCAGTGATATCCCCTCGGACAGTCGGGAGACCCAGTACTTC	CASSDIPSDSRETQYF
NA	NA	TRBV7-6	TRBJ2-1	TGTGCCAGCAGCGAGGGACGATACAATGAGCAGTTCTTC	CASSEGRYNEQFF
NA	NA	TRBV10-1	TRBJ2-3	TGCGCCAGCAGTGGACAGACAGATACGCAGTATTTT	CASSGQTDTQYF
NA	NA	TRBV5-4	TRBJ1-6	TGTGCCAGCAGCTTGCCGGGGTCCGGTTCACCCCTCCACTTT	CASSLPGSGSPLHF
NA	NA	TRBV19	TRBJ1-6	TGTGCCAGTAGTCCTAGGACGCGGCGCTGGGGATCACCCCTCCACTTT	CASSPRTRRWGSPLHF
NA	NA	TRBV28	TRBJ2-7	TGTGCCAGCAGTTTTGTGGACAGAACCTACGAGCAGTACTTC	CASSFVDRTYEQYF
TRBD1	NA	TRBV4-1	TRBJ1-2	TGCGCCAGCAGCCAACCGACAGGGGGGGCCTTCTATGGCTACACCTTC	CASSQPTGGAFYGYTF
TRBD1	NA	TRBV12-3/TRBV12-4	TRBJ1-3	TGTGCCAGCACCCGGACAGGGGGCTCTGGAAACACCATATATTTT	CASTRTGGSGNTIYF
TRBD2	NA	TRBV6-1	TRBJ2-1	TGTGCCAGCAGTGAATGGCTAGCGGGGGATGAGCAGTTCTTC	CASSEWLAGDEQFF
TRBD2	NA	TRBV27	TRBJ2-3	TGTGCCAGCAGTCAAGCGGGGGGTGGAACAGATACGCAGTATTTT	CASSQAGGGTDTQYF
TRBD1	once	TRBV6-6	TRBJ1-1	TGTGCCAGCAGTTACTCTTATTGGGACAGGAACACTGAAGCTTTCTTT	CASSYSYWDRNTEAFF
TRBD1	NA	TRBV4-1	TRBJ2-2	TGCGCCAGCAGAAAACAGGGGGCTGGCACCGGGGAGCTGTTTTTT	CASRKQGAGTGELFF
TRBD2	once	TRBV29-1	TRBJ2-1	TGCAGCGTTGTGAAGACTAGCGGGGGGAATGAGCAGTTCTTC	CSVVKTSGGNEQFF
NA	NA	TRBV7-3	TRBJ2-2	TGTGCCAGGCGGGACGGATGTTCTAACAACACCGGGGAGCTGTTTTTT	CARRDGCSNNTGELFF
TRBD1	NA	TRBV5-1	TRBJ2-2	TGCGCCAGCAGCTTGAGGTCAGGGGGCCTATTCAACACCGGGGAGCTGTTTTTT	CASSLRSGGLFNTGELFF
NA	NA	TRBV10-2	TRBJ2-1	TGCGCCAGCACGGCTAGCCCGAATGAGCAGTTCTTC	CASTASPNEQFF
NA	NA	TRBV27	TRBJ1-5	TGTGCCAGCAGTTTCATAGGTGCAGATCAGCCCCAGCATTTT	CASSFIGADQPQHF
NA	NA	TRBV6-5	TRBJ1-1	TGTGCCAGCAGTTATACAAGGACAGCTGAAGCTTTCTTT	CASSYTRTAEAFF
TRBD2	NA	TRBV7-8	TRBJ2-1	TGTGCCAGCAGCTTAGACCACCTTCGAGCGGGAGTTAACCATGAGCAGTTCTTC	CASSLDHLRAGVNHEQFF
NA	few	TRBV24-1	TRBJ2-2	TGTGCCACCAGTGATTTGGGGACACCCAACACCGGGGAGCTTTTTTTT	CATSDLGTPNTGELFF
NA	NA	TRBV27	TRBJ1-2	TGTGCCAGCAGCCCCCTCGGATACTATGGCTACACCTTC	CASSPLGYYGYTF
TRBD2	NA	TRBV20-1	TRBJ2-1	TGCAGTGCTAGGGTCGGGGGGACCTACAATGAGCAGTTCTTC	CSARVGGTYNEQFF
NA	NA	TRBV5-1	TRBJ1-1	TGCGCCAGCAGCCTTGAAGTTCCAGGGTGGGGGGAAAACACTGAAGCTTTCTTT	CASSLEVPGWGENTEAFF
NA	once	TRBV11-2	TRBJ1-6	TGTGCCAGCAGCTTAGGGGCAGCGGAAACTAATTCACCCCTCCACTTT	CASSLGAAETNSPLHF
NA	NA	TRBV5-6	TRBJ1-4	TGTGCCAGCAGCTTCAAGGGATATAATGAAAAACTGTTTTTT	CASSFKGYNEKLFF
TRBD1	NA	TRBV7-9	TRBJ1-1	TGTGCCAGCGGCTACCCCAGGGAGGGGGCGAGGGACACTGAAGCTTTCTTT	CASGYPREGARDTEAFF
NA	NA	TRBV3-1	TRBJ2-7	TGTGCCAGCAGTGAACAGGGCCGCGAGCAGTACTTC	CASSEQGREQYF
NA	NA	TRBV7-9	TRBJ1-1	TGTGCCAGCAGCTTAGGGACGGATGAAGCTTTCTTT	CASSLGTDEAFF
NA	NA	TRBV11-2	TRBJ2-3	TGTGCCAGCAGTGAGTACGATCGGGATACGCAGTATTTT	CASSEYDRDTQYF
TRBD1	once	TRBV7-9	TRBJ2-7	TGTGCCAGCAGCCCCACGGACAGGCGATCCTACGAGCAGTACTTC	CASSPTDRRSYEQYF
TRBD1	once	TRBV7-9	TRBJ1-2	TGTGCCAGCAGCCCACTGCCGGGACAGGGGAATGGCTACACCTTC	CASSPLPGQGNGYTF
TRBD2	NA	TRBV5-1	TRBJ2-1	TGCGCCAGCAGCTTGGCCACGGCTAGCGGTTACAATGAGCAGTTCTTC	CASSLATASGYNEQFF
TRBD2	NA	TRBV7-2	TRBJ2-3	TGTGCCAGCAGCTTAGCCCTAGCGGGAGGCACAGATACGCAGTATTTT	CASSLALAGGTDTQYF